This is a list of T cell receptor beta chains from one sample in a study of cytomegalovirus exposure and HLA in healthy donors. Libraries were prepared by immunoSEQ multiplex PCR; TCRdb keeps only in-frame clonotypes and omits some of them. The data contain about 130,000 clones, over 60% of them singletons. The sample consisted of PBMCs. These receptors originate from a female donor in good health and CMV-seronegative. Each CDR3 is given with its conserved first and last residue. The D gene is left open where the match is weak. Clone size is stated in some rows and not others, as once, few, many or a class when expanded.

v_call	j_call	clone_size	d_call	cdr3_nt	cdr3_aa
TRBV29-1	TRBJ1-1	.	.	TGCAGCGTTGTAGGAGCAGGGCGAGCTTTCTTT	CSVVGAGRAFF
TRBV13	TRBJ2-7	few	.	TGTGCCAGCAGCGGGGGAGGGGGACAAACCTACGAGCAGTACTTC	CASSGGGGQTYEQYF
TRBV7-9	TRBJ2-3	.	.	TGTTCCAGCAGCTTAGACGGAGATACGCAGTATTTT	CSSSLDGDTQYF
TRBV11-2	TRBJ2-3	.	.	TGTGCCAGCAGCTTAGTCGGGTTTAGCACAGATACGCAGTATTTT	CASSLVGFSTDTQYF
TRBV5-6	TRBJ2-7	.	.	TGTGCCAGCAGCTTGTTCAGGGGCACCCACGAGCAGTACTTC	CASSLFRGTHEQYF
TRBV9	TRBJ2-1	.	TRBD2	TGTGCCAGCAGCGTAGCCGGACTAGCATTCCATGAGCAGTTCTTC	CASSVAGLAFHEQFF
TRBV4-1	TRBJ2-1	few	.	TGCGCCAGCAGCCAATTCCTAGGTCATGAGCAGTTCTTC	CASSQFLGHEQFF
TRBV7-3	TRBJ2-1	.	TRBD2	TGTGCCAGCAGCTTAACGGGAGGGCCCAATGAGCAGTTCTTC	CASSLTGGPNEQFF
TRBV4-2	TRBJ2-7	.	TRBD2	TGTGCCAGCAGCCAAGAGGCGGGAGGCTCCTACGAGCAGTACTTC	CASSQEAGGSYEQYF
TRBV18	TRBJ1-5	few	.	TGTGCCAGCTCGCAGGACAGTTATCAGCCCCAGCATTTT	CASSQDSYQPQHF
TRBV6-4	TRBJ1-2	.	.	TGTGCCAGCAGCACCAACAGTGCCGATAACTATGGCTACACCTTC	CASSTNSADNYGYTF
TRBV4-1	TRBJ2-3	.	.	TGCGCCAGCAGCCAAGTTGCAGGGCGGATGGGTACGCAGTATTTT	CASSQVAGRMGTQYF
TRBV27	TRBJ1-1	.	.	TGTGCCAGCAGTGGGCCGATGGGAGCTTTCTTT	CASSGPMGAFF
TRBV7-9	TRBJ2-2	.	TRBD1	TGTGCCAGCAGCTTATCGAACAAGGGGACAGGGGTATCCGGGGAGCTGTTTTTT	CASSLSNKGTGVSGELFF
TRBV19	TRBJ2-7	.	TRBD1	TGTGCCAGTAGTATTGGGGGGACAGGGTCCTACGAGCAGTACTTC	CASSIGGTGSYEQYF
TRBV5-1	TRBJ2-3	.	.	TGCGCCAGCAGCTTGGCTGGTATAAGCGGTGGGGTTCTCACAGATACGCAGTATTTT	CASSLAGISGGVLTDTQYF
TRBV9	TRBJ2-5	.	.	TGTGCCAGCAGCGTAGCCCTCCGGGAGACCCAGTACTTC	CASSVALRETQYF
TRBV19	TRBJ2-7	.	TRBD1	TGTGCCAGTAGTGTCCGGGACAGGGTCTACGAGCAGTACTTC	CASSVRDRVYEQYF
TRBV5-1	TRBJ2-7	once	TRBD1	TGCGCCAGCAGCTTGTTAGGACAGGGGGCAGACTACGAGCAGTACTTC	CASSLLGQGADYEQYF
TRBV2	TRBJ1-5	.	.	TGTGCCAGCAACCCGACACCTTATAGCAATCAGCCCCAGCATTTT	CASNPTPYSNQPQHF
TRBV5-1	TRBJ2-3	.	.	TGCGCCAGCAGCTGGGACAATTCAGATACGCAGTATTTT	CASSWDNSDTQYF
TRBV7-2	TRBJ1-2	.	.	TGTGCCAGCAGCCAAAGCTGGACAGCATATGGCTACACCTTC	CASSQSWTAYGYTF
TRBV7-9	TRBJ2-3	.	TRBD2	TGTTCCAGCAGCTTTAGCGGGAGATGGACAGATACGCAGTATTTT	CSSSFSGRWTDTQYF
TRBV11-3	TRBJ2-1	.	TRBD2	TGTGCCAGCAGCTTGGAGGAGCGGGAGGTCCTGTTCTTC	CASSLEEREVLFF
TRBV6-1	TRBJ1-1	.	TRBD1	TGTGCCAGCAGTCTGACGACAGGGTTTGCTGAAGCTTTCTTT	CASSLTTGFAEAFF